Listed here are 31 T cell receptor beta chains from one sample, sequenced in a study of control samples from healthy donors and cancer patients. TCRdb keeps only in-frame clones here, not all; method: immunoSEQ multiplex PCR. The data hold just under 150,000 clones, with more than 85% observed a single time. Material: blood. These receptor sequences come from a man younger than 40 in good health.

The chain links TRBV28 to TRBJ1-3; 8 positions match TRBD1. After removal of 1 base from V and 1 base from J, the junction contained 6 bases not matched to a gene. The CDR3 covers 17 residues. CDR1 is MDHEN and CDR2 is SYDVKM in the germline V gene. CDR3 in DNA: TGTGCCAGCAGTTTATTCGGACAGGGAGGATCTGGAAACACCATATATTTT. Protein sequence: CASSLFGQGGSGNTIYF.

V gene TRBV7-8 combines with J gene TRBJ2-3, with D perhaps assigned TRBD1 or TRBD2 (5 bases each). V was trimmed by 5 bases and J by 5 bases, leaving 14 bases between them. Germline assignment: CDR1 SGHVS and CDR2 FQNEAQ. The CDR3 runs 14 residues. CDR3 amino acids: CASSIGTSRDTQYF. CDR3 coding DNA: TGTGCCAGCAGCATTGGGACCTCTAGAGATACGCAGTATTTT.

The CDR3 nucleotides are TGTGCCAGCAGCTTTTTACTAGCGGGGGGGCCCACCGGGGAGCTGTTTTTT. Its translation is CASSFLLAGGPTGELFF. The V gene is TRBV7-2, the J gene TRBJ2-2; 13 nucleotides align to TRBD2. Germline CDR1 is SGHTA and CDR2 is FQGNSA. The ends lost 3 bases at V and 4 bases at J; junction bases unmatched: 5. The CDR3 length is 17 residues.

Comments on this clone: Other DNA sequences within the sample encode an identical CDR3. The V and J genes are TRBV5-1 and TRBJ2-7; D is unresolved. Deletions cut 0 bases from V and 4 bases from J, with 5 bases between. The CDR3 has 12 amino acids. CDR1 is SGHRS, CDR2 YFSETQ, per germline. DNA for the CDR3: TGCGCCAGCAGCTTGGAAGGTTACGAGCAGTACTTC. It is translated as CASSLEGYEQYF.

The chain uses TRBV6-1 and TRBJ2-2; TRBD2 aligns across 9 bases. The germline gives CDR1 MNHNS, CDR2 SASEGT. With 3 bases clipped from V and 3 bases from J, the junction kept 2 bases outside the gene matches. This CDR3 contains 15 residues. Here the CDR3 reads CASSEGTSYTGELFF. The CDR3, as DNA: TGTGCCAGCAGTGAGGGGACTAGCTACACCGGGGAGCTGTTTTTT.

V is TRBV28 and J is TRBJ1-4; D may be TRBD1 (5 bases). Germline V gene data show CDR1 as MDHEN and CDR2 as SYDVKM. The CDR3 has 13 residues. Trimming left V 3 bases short and J 8 bases short, with 10 bases between. CDR3 coding DNA: TGTGCCAGCAGTTTGATAGGGGACGAAAAACTGTTTTTT. Its protein is CASSLIGDEKLFF.

The chain joins TRBV5-1 to TRBJ1-1; no clear D. Germline-derived CDR1 and CDR2 are SGHRS and YFSETQ. This CDR3 has 13 amino acids. V was trimmed by 0 bases and J by 6 bases, leaving 9 bases between them. Here the CDR3 DNA reads TGCGCCAGCAGCTTGGATCGGTACGCTGAAGCTTTCTTT. This encodes CASSLDRYAEAFF.

The rearrangement links TRBV27 to TRBJ2-7; D may be TRBD1 (5 bases). Germline loops: CDR1 MNHEY, CDR2 SMNVEV (reference sequence). The CDR3 is 14 residues long. Trimming removed 2 bases from V and 4 bases from J, with 12 bases in between. The CDR3 loop reads CASSLAAGPYEQYF. CDR3 nucleotides: TGTGCCAGCAGTTTAGCGGCAGGGCCTTACGAGCAGTACTTC.

This clone was seen only a few times. The chain joins TRBV10-3 to TRBJ2-3, with TRBD1 matching over 11 bases. V shed 0 bases and J 4 bases; nucleotides not matched to a gene: 0. The CDR3 is 15 residues long. Germline values: CDR1 ENHRY, CDR2 SYGVKD. The CDR3 coding sequence is TGTGCCATCAGTGAGTCGGGACAGGGGGCAGATACGCAGTATTTT. Protein: CAISESGQGADTQYF.

This chain joins TRBV28 and TRBJ1-2, with D unresolved. The V end lost 3 bases, the J end lost 8 bases, and 10 bases lay between the germline ends. From germline, CDR1 is MDHEN and CDR2 SYDVKM. The CDR3 runs 12 residues. CDR3 sequence (DNA): TGTGCCAGCAGTTTTGGAGATACCGGCTACACCTTC. Amino acid sequence: CASSFGDTGYTF.

This clone was counted between two and nine times. The gene calls are TRBV12-5 and TRBJ1-2, with a possible D match to TRBD1 (6 bases). V was trimmed by 2 bases and J by 1 base, leaving 17 bases between them. The length of the CDR3 is 17 residues. Germline CDR1 reads LGHNT; CDR2 reads FRNRAP. CDR3 DNA sequence: TGTGCTAGTGGTTTGCGAACCGGGACACTCATTAACTATGGCTACACCTTC. Its translation is CASGLRTGTLINYGYTF. Variable domain in full (rest from reference TRBV12-5 and TRBJ1-2): DARVTQTPRHKVTEMGQEVTMRCQPILGHNTVFWYRQTMMQGLELLAYFRNRAPLDDSGMPKDRFSAEMPDATLATLKIQPSEPRDSAVYFCASGLRTGTLINYGYTFGSGTRLTVV.

The genes are TRBV19 and TRBJ1-1, with D maybe TRBD1 (5 bases). V lost 7 bases and J 2 bases, leaving 14 bases between the germline ends. CDR3 length: 14 residues. Germline V gives CDR1 LNHDA, CDR2 SQIVND (reference sequence). As DNA, the CDR3 is TGTGCCAGTAATGGCCCAGGGTATAACACTGAAGCTTTCTTT. It specifies CASNGPGYNTEAFF.

The J gene is TRBJ2-3, the V gene TRBV6-5; 7 bases align to TRBD1. This CDR3 region has 16 residues. J was trimmed by 6 bases and V by 2 bases; bases with no gene match: 11. Germline assignment: CDR1 MNHEY and CDR2 SVGAGI. The chain's CDR3 is CASSYRRTGAGDTQYF. The CDR3 DNA reads TGTGCCAGCAGTTACCGCAGAACAGGGGCAGGGGATACGCAGTATTTT.

This clone was seen more than once but under ten times. This chain connects TRBV5-6 to TRBJ1-4; 7 positions agree with TRBD1. The CDR3 length is 17 residues. Looked up from germline, CDR1 is SGHDT and CDR2 is YYEEEE. V dropped 2 bases and J dropped 8; count of bases not matched to a gene: 15. CDR3 in DNA: TGTGCCAGCAGCTTATATATAGACAGGGCCATGGACGAAAAACTGTTTTTT. Protein sequence: CASSLYIDRAMDEKLFF. Filled out from reference TRBV5-6 and TRBJ1-4, the complete variable domain reads DAGVTQSPTHLIKTRGQQVTLRCSPKSGHDTVSWYQQALGQGPQFIFQYYEEEERQRGNFPDRFSGHQFPNYSSELNVNALLLGDSALYLCASSLYIDRAMDEKLFFGSGTQLSVL.

The chain is built from TRBV6-2 or TRBV6-3 and TRBJ1-2, with unresolved D. CDR1 is MNHEY, CDR2 SVGEGT, per germline. The CDR3 sequence is 13 residues long. The V gene lost 0 bases and the J gene lost 6 bases, with 8 bases spanning the gap. In DNA, the CDR3 is TGTGCCAGCAGTTACTCTTCCGGGGATGGCTACACCTTC. Its translation is CASSYSSGDGYTF.

A single count supports this clone. V and J are TRBV6-4 and TRBJ2-7; 15 nucleotides match TRBD2. The CDR3 extends over 14 amino acids. V shed 10 bases, J shed 4 bases, and the junction held 5 bases outside the gene matches. Germline V gene sequence: CDR1 MRHNA, CDR2 SNTAGT. CDR3 DNA sequence: TGTGCCAACCGGACTAGCGGGGGGGCTTACGAGCAGTACTTC. Translation gives CANRTSGGAYEQYF.

V and J are TRBV19 and TRBJ2-3, with TRBD1 as a possible D gene (6 bases). Between the trimmed V and J ends, which lost 5 bases and 4 bases, there was a span of 10 bases. Germline V gene lookup returns CDR1 LNHDA and CDR2 SQIVND (reference sequence). The CDR3 contains 13 residues. DNA for the CDR3: TGTGCCAGTAGTGTGGACAGCTCAGATACGCAGTATTTT. This translates into CASSVDSSDTQYF.

This clone was seen a single time. This chain uses TRBV30 with TRBJ1-1; D is possibly TRBD1 (6 bases). The V end lost 3 bases, the J end lost 4 bases, and 15 bases lay between the germline ends. CDR1 is GTSNPN, CDR2 SVGIG, per germline (reference sequence). The CDR3 spans 14 residues. The CDR3 loop reads CAWREQGLATEAFF. The CDR3 region has the DNA TGTGCCTGGAGGGAACAGGGTTTGGCCACTGAAGCTTTCTTT.

With regard to this clone: Other nucleotide sequences in the sample specify the same CDR3. The rearrangement uses TRBV7-9 and TRBJ2-1, with 11 bases matching TRBD2. The junction had 8 bases not matched to a gene; V was cut back by 6 bases and J by 7 bases. Germline assignment: CDR1 SEHNR and CDR2 FQNEAQ (reference sequence). The CDR3 length is 15 residues. The CDR3 DNA reads TGTGCCAGCAGTTCCGCTAGCGGGGGGTCAAATGAGCAGTTCTTC. Translation gives CASSSASGGSNEQFF.

The J gene is TRBJ1-5, the V gene TRBV3-1 (or the pseudogene TRBV3-2); D might be TRBD1 (5 bases). This CDR3 comprises 15 residues. Per the germline V gene, CDR1 is LGHDT and CDR2 is YNNKEL (reference sequence). V was shortened by 0 bases and J by 2 bases, with 8 bases between the two germline ends. CDR3 amino acids: CASSQDARGNQPQHF. As DNA, the CDR3 is TGTGCCAGCAGCCAAGATGCCAGGGGCAATCAGCCCCAGCATTTT.

V usage is TRBV30 and J usage is TRBJ2-7, with D unresolved. The CDR3 sequence is 11 residues long. Germline V lookup: CDR1 GTSNPN, CDR2 SVGIG (reference sequence). With 2 bases removed from V and 3 bases from J, the gap between germline ends came to 5 bases. The CDR3 here is CAWSKNYEQYF. The CDR3 DNA is TGTGCCTGGAGTAAAAACTACGAGCAGTACTTC.

The rearrangement joins TRBV28 to TRBJ1-2; D is uncertain. Trimming took off 3 bases at V and 6 bases at J, with 11 bases between the two ends. CDR3 length: 13 residues. CDR1 and CDR2 (germline): MDHEN, SYDVKM. CDR3 DNA: TGTGCCAGCAGTTTTTTAGCAGAGGATGGCTACACCTTC. Protein product: CASSFLAEDGYTF.

The gene calls are TRBV12-3 or TRBV12-4 and TRBJ1-5; D not resolved. V was shortened by 5 bases and J by 4 bases, with 9 bases between the two germline ends. The CDR3 is 13 residues long. Written as DNA, the CDR3 is TGTGCCAGCAGTCCCGGACCAAATCAGCCCCAGCATTTT. Its translation: CASSPGPNQPQHF.

This chain uses TRBV29-1 with TRBJ1-2; the D gene is possibly TRBD1 (5 bases). The CDR3 has 13 amino acids. CDR1 and CDR2 (germline): SQVTM, ANQGSEA. V lost 3 bases and J lost 5, with 13 bases in between. The DNA of the CDR3 is TGCAGCGTTGACACGGGCAGGGAGTATGGCTACACCTTC. As protein: CSVDTGREYGYTF.

The chain carries TRBV7-9 and TRBJ2-1; D gene uncertain. The CDR3 totals 14 residues. V was pared by 0 bases and J by 5 bases, with 8 bases between. Germline values: CDR1 SEHNR, CDR2 FQNEAQ (reference sequence). DNA of the CDR3: TGTGCCAGCAGCTTAGCGGGCAGAAACAATGAGCAGTTCTTC. This encodes CASSLAGRNNEQFF.

This rearrangement joins TRBV5-4 to TRBJ1-2; D ambiguous. From germline, CDR1 is SGHNT and CDR2 YYREEE (reference sequence). The CDR3 has 13 amino acids. V lost 6 bases and J lost 2, with 11 bases in between. As DNA, the CDR3 is TGTGCCAGCAACCTGGACGCAAACTATGGCTACACCTTC. Protein: CASNLDANYGYTF.

Comments on this clone: The same CDR3 arises from other DNA sequences in this sample as well. CDR3 residues: CASSLGGNYGYTF. Here the CDR3 DNA reads TGCGCCAGCAGCTTGGGGGGAAACTATGGCTACACCTTC. The chain is built from TRBV5-1 and TRBJ1-2; D gene ambiguous. The ends were cut back, 0 bases at V and 2 bases at J, with 5 bases in the middle. The CDR3 extends over 13 amino acids. Per germline, CDR1 SGHRS and CDR2 YFSETQ.

The V gene is TRBV14, the J gene TRBJ2-2; D gene unclear. The CDR3 spans 16 residues. The V gene lost 1 base and the J gene lost 0 bases, with 9 bases spanning the gap. Germline CDR1 and CDR2: SGHDN and FVKESK. The chain's CDR3 is CASSQVRIANTGELFF. The CDR3 DNA reads TGTGCCAGCAGCCAAGTCAGGATCGCGAACACCGGGGAGCTGTTTTTT.

This chain connects TRBV7-9 to TRBJ2-7; 8 bases map to TRBD1. This CDR3 region has 15 residues. Germline values: CDR1 SEHNR, CDR2 FQNEAQ (reference sequence). J gave up 3 bases and V 5 bases, and 9 bases lay outside the gene matches. CDR3 nucleotide sequence: TGTGCCAGCAGCCCCGGACAGGGATCCTACTACGAGCAGTACTTC. Encoded protein: CASSPGQGSYYEQYF.

DNA for the CDR3: TGTGCCAGCAGCAGGGGAACAGACACAGATACGCAGTATTTT. Translation: CASSRGTDTDTQYF. The V gene is TRBV6-2 or TRBV6-3, the J gene TRBJ2-3, with a possible D match to TRBD1 (6 bases). The germline CDR1 and CDR2 sequences are MNHEY and SVGEGT. The CDR3 contains 14 residues. Deletions cut 6 bases from V and 2 bases from J, with 12 bases between.

CDR3 sequence (DNA): TGTGCCAGCAGCTTGGTAGATTCGGTCACTGAAGCTTTCTTT. As protein: CASSLVDSVTEAFF. This chain joins TRBV5-5 and TRBJ1-1; D remains unclear. The CDR3 has 14 amino acids. Germline CDR1 and CDR2: SGHKS and YYEKEE (reference sequence). Trimming took off 0 bases at V and 4 bases at J, with 10 bases between the two ends.